This T cell receptor (beta chain) was retrieved from a study of breast tumors, draining lymph nodes, adjacent tissues. Points from the study as a whole: Luminal-like breast cancer showed significantly higher tumor–nontumor repertoire similarity than basal-like. Data fit most tumor T cells coming from lymph node, expanding in tumor. The lymph node origin of tumor T cells was framed as consistent with a hypothesis, not demonstrated.

The CDR3 runs to 15 residues. V lost 5 bases and J lost 8, with 18 bases in between. The germline V gene has CDR1 LNHDA and CDR2 SQIVND (reference sequence). Turning to this clonotype: Its matching antigen is unknown.

Breast cancer patients provided tissue from their axillary draining lymph nodes. TCRdb re-analysed the multiplex PCR reads in MiXCR, keeping a single row per CDR3 protein. The top ten clones hold over 3% of a sample with around 130,000 distinct CDR3 sequences, less than 20% of them seen once. This TCR was sampled from a female donor with breast cancer. Some clones in this sample may be carry-over from other donors' samples. Sequenced material: axillary lymph node tissue. The chain joins TRBV19 to TRBJ1-4; D gene ambiguous. The CDR3 region is CASSPGRSLGEKLFF. CDR3 sequence (DNA): TGTGCCAGTAGTCCGGGCCGCTCTCTGGGAGAAAAACTGTTTTTT.